Listed here are 3 T cell receptor beta chains from one sample, sequenced in a study of T cell responses to AZD1222 COVID-19 vaccine. TCRdb's copy holds only in-frame clones and misses some; the assay was immunoSEQ multiplex PCR. This table holds roughly 160,000 clones, just over 90% found once. The source material was peripheral blood, sampled 28 days after the second AZD1222 dose. These receptors originate from an adult who received the AZD1222 COVID-19 vaccine.

The chain carries TRBV7-3 and TRBJ2-2; D uncertain. V was pared by 2 bases and J by 6 bases, with 1 base between. The CDR3 totals 11 residues. Germline V gene sequence: CDR1 SGHTA, CDR2 FQGTGA. The CDR3 bases are TGTGCCAGCAGCTTATCCGGGGAGCTGTTTTTT. The encoded protein is CASSLSGELFF.

The chain joins TRBV28 to TRBJ1-4, with a tentative D call TRBD1 (5 bases). CDR3 length: 16 amino acids. V was pared by 5 bases and J by 2 bases, with 15 bases between. Germline loops: CDR1 MDHEN, CDR2 SYDVKM. CDR3 bases: TGTGCCAGCAGTCCCGGGGGTAGGGGCACTAATGAAAAACTGTTTTTT. This sequence encodes CASSPGGRGTNEKLFF.

J is TRBJ2-7 and V is TRBV7-9; perhaps TRBD2 as D (5 bases). The V gene lost 5 bases and the J gene lost 2 bases, with 7 bases spanning the gap. Germline V gives CDR1 SEHNR, CDR2 FQNEAQ (reference sequence). The CDR3 sequence is 12 residues long. In DNA, the CDR3 is TGTGCCAGCAGCCCCGGGACCTACGAGCAGTACTTC. Translation gives CASSPGTYEQYF.